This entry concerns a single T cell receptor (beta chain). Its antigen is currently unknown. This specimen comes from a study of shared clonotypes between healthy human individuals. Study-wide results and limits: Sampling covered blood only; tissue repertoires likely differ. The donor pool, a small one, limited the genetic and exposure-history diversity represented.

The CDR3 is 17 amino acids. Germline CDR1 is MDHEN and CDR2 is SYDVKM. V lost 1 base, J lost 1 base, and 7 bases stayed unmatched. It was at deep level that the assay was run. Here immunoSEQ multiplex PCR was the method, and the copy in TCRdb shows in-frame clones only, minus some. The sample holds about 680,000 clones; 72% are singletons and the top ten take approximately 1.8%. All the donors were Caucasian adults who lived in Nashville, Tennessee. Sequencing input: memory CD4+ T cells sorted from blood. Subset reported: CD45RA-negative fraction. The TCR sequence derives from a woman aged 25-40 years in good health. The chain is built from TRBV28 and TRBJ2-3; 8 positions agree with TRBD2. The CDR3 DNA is TGTGCCAGCAGTTTATACAGCGGGAGAGGGGGCACAGATACGCAGTATTTT. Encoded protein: CASSLYSGRGGTDTQYF.